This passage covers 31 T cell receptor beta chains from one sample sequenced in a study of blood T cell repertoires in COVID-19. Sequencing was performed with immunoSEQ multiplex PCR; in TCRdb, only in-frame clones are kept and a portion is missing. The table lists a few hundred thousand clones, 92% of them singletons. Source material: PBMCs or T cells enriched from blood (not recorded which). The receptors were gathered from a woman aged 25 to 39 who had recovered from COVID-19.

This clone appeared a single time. DNA of the CDR3: TGTGCCAGTAGTATAAGCGGGAGGCTCGGGACTGATACGCAGTATTTT. It encodes CASSISGRLGTDTQYF. The chain is built from TRBV19 and TRBJ2-3; 9 bases fit TRBD2. J gave up 6 bases and V 2 bases, and 9 bases lay outside the gene matches. CDR1 is LNHDA, CDR2 SQIVND, per germline (reference sequence). The CDR3 length is 16 residues.

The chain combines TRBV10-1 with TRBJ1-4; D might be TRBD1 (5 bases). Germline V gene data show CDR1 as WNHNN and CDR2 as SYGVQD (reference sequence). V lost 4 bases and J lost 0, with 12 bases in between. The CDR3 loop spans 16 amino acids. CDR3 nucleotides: TGCGCCAGCAGTGCGGACAATCTCTCAACTAATGAAAAACTGTTTTTT. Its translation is CASSADNLSTNEKLFF.

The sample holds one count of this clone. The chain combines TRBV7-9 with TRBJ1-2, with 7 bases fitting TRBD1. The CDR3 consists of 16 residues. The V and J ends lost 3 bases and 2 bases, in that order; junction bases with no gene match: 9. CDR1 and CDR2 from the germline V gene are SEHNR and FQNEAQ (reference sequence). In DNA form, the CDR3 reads TGTGCCAGCAGCTTCGGCAGGGGGGAGGTGAACTATGGCTACACCTTC. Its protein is CASSFGRGEVNYGYTF. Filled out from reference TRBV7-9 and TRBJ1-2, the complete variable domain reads DTGVSQNPRHKITKRGQNVTFRCDPISEHNRLYWYRQTLGQGPEFLTYFQNEAQLEKSRLLSDRFSAERPKGSFSTLEIQRTEQGDSAMYLCASSFGRGEVNYGYTFGSGTRLTVV.

This chain's CDR3 is CASSPPSGVGELFF. As DNA, the CDR3 is TGTGCCAGCAGTCCACCCTCAGGGGTGGGGGAGCTGTTTTTT. The rearrangement links TRBV28 to TRBJ2-2; possible D gene TRBD1, 6 bases. Per the germline V gene, CDR1 is MDHEN and CDR2 is SYDVKM. V lost 5 bases and J lost 8, with 15 bases in between. The CDR3 has 14 residues.

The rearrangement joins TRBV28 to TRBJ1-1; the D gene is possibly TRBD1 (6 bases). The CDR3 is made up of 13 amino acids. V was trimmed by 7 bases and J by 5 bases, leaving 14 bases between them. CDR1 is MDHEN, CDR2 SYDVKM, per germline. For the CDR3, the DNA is TGTGCCAGCACTCTGGGGGGGCGAACTGAAGCTTTCTTT. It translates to CASTLGGRTEAFF.

CDR3 loop: CASSKSNEQFF. The CDR3 DNA is TGTGCCAGCAGCAAGAGCAATGAGCAGTTCTTC. This sequence joins TRBV27 and TRBJ2-1; D is undetermined. V was shortened by 6 bases and J by 6 bases, with 6 bases between the two germline ends. Per the germline V gene, CDR1 is MNHEY and CDR2 is SMNVEV (reference sequence). This CDR3 has 11 amino acids.

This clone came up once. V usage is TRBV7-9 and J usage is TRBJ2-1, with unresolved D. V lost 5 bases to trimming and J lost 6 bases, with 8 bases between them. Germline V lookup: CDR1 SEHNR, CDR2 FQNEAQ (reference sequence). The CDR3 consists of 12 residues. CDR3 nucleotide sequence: TGTGCCAGCAGCAAAGACTTCAATGAGCAGTTCTTC. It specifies CASSKDFNEQFF.

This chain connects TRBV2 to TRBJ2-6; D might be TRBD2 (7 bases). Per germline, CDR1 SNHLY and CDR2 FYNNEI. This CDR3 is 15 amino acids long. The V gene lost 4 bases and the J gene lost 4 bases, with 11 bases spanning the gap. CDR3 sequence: CASSVGGLGANVLTF. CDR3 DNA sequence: TGTGCCAGCAGTGTGGGGGGGCTAGGGGCCAACGTCCTGACTTTC.

This CDR3 reads CASSFISGGRTGGELFF. Written as DNA, the CDR3 is TGTGCCAGCAGCTTTATTTCTGGCGGGAGGACGGGGGGGGAGCTGTTTTTT. The chain employs TRBV7-2 and TRBJ2-2, with 8 bases fitting TRBD2. V dropped 3 bases and J dropped 8; count of bases not matched to a gene: 14. The germline V gene has CDR1 SGHTA and CDR2 FQGNSA. The CDR3 loop spans 17 amino acids.

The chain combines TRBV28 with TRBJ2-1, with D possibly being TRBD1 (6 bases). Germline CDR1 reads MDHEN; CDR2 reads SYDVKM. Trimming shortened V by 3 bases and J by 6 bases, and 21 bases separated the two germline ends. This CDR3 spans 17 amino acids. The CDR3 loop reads CASSFEPPYREGNEQFF. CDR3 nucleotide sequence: TGTGCCAGCAGTTTTGAACCCCCCTACAGGGAAGGCAATGAGCAGTTCTTC. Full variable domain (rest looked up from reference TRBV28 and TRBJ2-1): DVKVTQSSRYLVKRTGEKVFLECVQDMDHENMFWYRQDPGLGLRLIYFSYDVKMKEKGDIPEGYSVSREKKERFSLILESASTNQTSMYLCASSFEPPYREGNEQFFGPGTRLTVL.

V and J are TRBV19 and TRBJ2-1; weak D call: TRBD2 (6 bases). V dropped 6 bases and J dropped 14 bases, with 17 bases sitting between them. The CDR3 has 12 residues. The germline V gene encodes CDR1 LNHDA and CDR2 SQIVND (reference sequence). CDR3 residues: CASRGGSGSEFF. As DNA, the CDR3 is TGTGCCAGTAGGGGAGGCAGTGGTAGCGAGTTCTTC.

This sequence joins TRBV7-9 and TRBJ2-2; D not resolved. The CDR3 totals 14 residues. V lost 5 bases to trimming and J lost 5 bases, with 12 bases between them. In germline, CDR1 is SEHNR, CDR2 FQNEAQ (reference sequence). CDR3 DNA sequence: TGTGCCAGCAGCCCACACCACATAACCGGGGAGCTGTTTTTT. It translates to CASSPHHITGELFF.

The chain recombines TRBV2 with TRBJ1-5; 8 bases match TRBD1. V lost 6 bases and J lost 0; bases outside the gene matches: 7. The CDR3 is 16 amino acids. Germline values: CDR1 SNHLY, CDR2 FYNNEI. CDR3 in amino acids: CASRGQASYSNQPQHF. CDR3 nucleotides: TGTGCCAGCAGGGGACAGGCGTCCTATAGCAATCAGCCCCAGCATTTT.

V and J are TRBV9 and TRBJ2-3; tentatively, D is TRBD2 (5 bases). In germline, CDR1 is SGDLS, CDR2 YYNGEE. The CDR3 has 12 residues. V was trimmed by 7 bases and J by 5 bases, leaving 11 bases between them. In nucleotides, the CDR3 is TGTGCCAGCGAGGGCGCGGGAGATACGCAGTATTTT. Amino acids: CASEGAGDTQYF. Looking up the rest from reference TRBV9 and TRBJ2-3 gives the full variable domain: DSGVTQTPKHLITATGQRVTLRCSPRSGDLSVYWYQQSLDQGLQFLIQYYNGEERAKGNILERFSAQQFPDLHSELNLSSLELGDSALYFCASEGAGDTQYFGPGTRLTVL.

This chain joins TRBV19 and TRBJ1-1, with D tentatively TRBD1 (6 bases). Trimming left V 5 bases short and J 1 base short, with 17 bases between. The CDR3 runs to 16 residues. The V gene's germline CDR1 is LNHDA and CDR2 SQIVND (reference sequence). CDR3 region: CASSPHREMGNTEAFF. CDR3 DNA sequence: TGTGCCAGTAGTCCGCACAGGGAAATGGGGAACACTGAAGCTTTCTTT.

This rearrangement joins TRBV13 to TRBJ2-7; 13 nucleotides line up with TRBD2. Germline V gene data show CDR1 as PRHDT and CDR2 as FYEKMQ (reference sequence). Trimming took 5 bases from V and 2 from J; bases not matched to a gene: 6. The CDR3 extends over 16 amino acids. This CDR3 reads CASSRQGTSGAYEQYF. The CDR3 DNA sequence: TGTGCCAGCAGCCGACAAGGGACTAGCGGGGCCTACGAGCAGTACTTC.

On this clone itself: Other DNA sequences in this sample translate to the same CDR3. Here the CDR3 reads CASSDRVGNQPQHF. The CDR3 DNA is TGTGCCAGCAGTGACAGGGTGGGGAATCAGCCCCAGCATTTT. V is TRBV2 and J is TRBJ1-5; perhaps TRBD1 as D (5 bases). Germline V gives CDR1 SNHLY, CDR2 FYNNEI. Trimming removed 3 bases at V and 4 bases at J, with 10 bases between. The CDR3 loop spans 14 amino acids. Full variable domain (missing parts from reference TRBV2 and TRBJ1-5): EPEVTQTPSHQVTQMGQEVILRCVPISNHLYFYWYRQILGQKVEFLVSFYNNEISEKSEIFDDQFSVERPDGSNFTLKIRSTKLEDSAMYFCASSDRVGNQPQHFGDGTRLSIL.

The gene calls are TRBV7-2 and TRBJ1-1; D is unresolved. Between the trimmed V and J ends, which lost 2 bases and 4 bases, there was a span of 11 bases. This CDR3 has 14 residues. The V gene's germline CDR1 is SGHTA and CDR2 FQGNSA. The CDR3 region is CASSLRGASTEAFF. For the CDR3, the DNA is TGTGCCAGCAGCTTACGAGGAGCGAGCACTGAAGCTTTCTTT.

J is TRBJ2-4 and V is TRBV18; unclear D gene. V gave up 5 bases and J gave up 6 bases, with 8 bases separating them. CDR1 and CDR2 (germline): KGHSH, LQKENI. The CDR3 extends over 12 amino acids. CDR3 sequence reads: CASSLDGNIQYF. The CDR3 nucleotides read TGTGCCAGCTCATTAGATGGAAACATTCAGTACTTC.

CDR3 DNA: TGTGCCAGCAGCTTCGACAGGGGTGCAAACACCATATATTTT. Protein product: CASSFDRGANTIYF. The chain recombines TRBV7-2 with TRBJ1-3, with 8 positions matching TRBD1. This CDR3 is built from 14 residues. Trimming cost V 3 bases and J 6 bases; bases outside gene matches: 4. The germline V gene has CDR1 SGHTA and CDR2 FQGNSA. Full variable domain (rest looked up from reference TRBV7-2 and TRBJ1-3): GAGVSQSPSNKVTEKGKDVELRCDPISGHTALYWYRQSLGQGLEFLIYFQGNSAPDKSGLPSDRFSAERTGGSVSTLTIQRTQQEDSAVYLCASSFDRGANTIYFGEGSWLTVV.

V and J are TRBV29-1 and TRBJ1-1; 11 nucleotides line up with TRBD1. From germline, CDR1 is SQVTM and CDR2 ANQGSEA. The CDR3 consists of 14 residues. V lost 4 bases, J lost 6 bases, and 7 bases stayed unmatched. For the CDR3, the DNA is TGCAGCGTTGCACCCGGGACAGGGGGATCTGAAGCTTTCTTT. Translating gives CSVAPGTGGSEAFF.

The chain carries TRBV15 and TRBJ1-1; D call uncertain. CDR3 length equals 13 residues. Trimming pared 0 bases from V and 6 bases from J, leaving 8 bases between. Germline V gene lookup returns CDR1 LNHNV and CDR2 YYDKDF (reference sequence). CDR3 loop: CATSREPVAEAFF. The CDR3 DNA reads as TGTGCCACCAGCAGAGAACCGGTAGCTGAAGCTTTCTTT.

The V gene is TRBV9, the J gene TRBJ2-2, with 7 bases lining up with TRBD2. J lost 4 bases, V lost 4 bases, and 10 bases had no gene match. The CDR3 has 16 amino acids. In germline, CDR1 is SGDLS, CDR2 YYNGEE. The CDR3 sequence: CASSLSRLATTGELFF. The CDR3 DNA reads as TGTGCCAGCAGCCTATCACGACTAGCCACCACCGGGGAGCTGTTTTTT. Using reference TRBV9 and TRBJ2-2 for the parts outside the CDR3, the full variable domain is DSGVTQTPKHLITATGQRVTLRCSPRSGDLSVYWYQQSLDQGLQFLIQYYNGEERAKGNILERFSAQQFPDLHSELNLSSLELGDSALYFCASSLSRLATTGELFFGEGSRLTVL.

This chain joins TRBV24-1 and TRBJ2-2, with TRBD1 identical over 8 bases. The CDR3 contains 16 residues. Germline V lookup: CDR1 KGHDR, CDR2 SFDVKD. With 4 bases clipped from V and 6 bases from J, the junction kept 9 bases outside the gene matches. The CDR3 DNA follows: TGTGCCACCAGTGACCCTGGACAGGGTATAGCCGGGGAGCTGTTTTTT. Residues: CATSDPGQGIAGELFF.

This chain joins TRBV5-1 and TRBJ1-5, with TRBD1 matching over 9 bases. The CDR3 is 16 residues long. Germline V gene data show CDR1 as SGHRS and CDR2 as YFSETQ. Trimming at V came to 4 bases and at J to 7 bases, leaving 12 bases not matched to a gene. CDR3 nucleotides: TGCGCCAGCAGCCCGCTCCGGGACAGGGATACGCAGCCCCAGCATTTT. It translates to CASSPLRDRDTQPQHF. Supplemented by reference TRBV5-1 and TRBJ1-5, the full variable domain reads KAGVTQTPRYLIKTRGQQVTLSCSPISGHRSVSWYQQTPGQGLQFLFEYFSETQRNKGNFPGRFSGRQFSNSRSEMNVSTLELGDSALYLCASSPLRDRDTQPQHFGDGTRLSIL.

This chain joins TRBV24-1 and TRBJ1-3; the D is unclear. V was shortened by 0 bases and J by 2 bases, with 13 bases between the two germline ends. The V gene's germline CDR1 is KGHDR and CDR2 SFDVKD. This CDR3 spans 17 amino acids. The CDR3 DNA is TGTGCCACCAGTGATTTGGACCCAGGTGTCACTGGAAACACCATATATTTT. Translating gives CATSDLDPGVTGNTIYF.

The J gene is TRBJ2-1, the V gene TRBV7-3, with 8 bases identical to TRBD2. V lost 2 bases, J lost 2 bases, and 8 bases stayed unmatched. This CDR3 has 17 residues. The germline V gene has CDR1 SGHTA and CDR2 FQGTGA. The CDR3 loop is CASSLGPAGEAYNEQFF. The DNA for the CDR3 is TGTGCCAGCAGCTTAGGACCAGCGGGAGAGGCCTACAATGAGCAGTTCTTC.

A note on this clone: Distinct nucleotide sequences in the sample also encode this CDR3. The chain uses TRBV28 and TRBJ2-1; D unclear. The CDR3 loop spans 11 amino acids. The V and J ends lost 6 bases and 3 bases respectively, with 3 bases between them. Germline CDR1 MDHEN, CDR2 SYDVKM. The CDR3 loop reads CASSLYNEQFF. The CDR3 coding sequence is TGTGCCAGCAGCCTCTACAATGAGCAGTTCTTC.

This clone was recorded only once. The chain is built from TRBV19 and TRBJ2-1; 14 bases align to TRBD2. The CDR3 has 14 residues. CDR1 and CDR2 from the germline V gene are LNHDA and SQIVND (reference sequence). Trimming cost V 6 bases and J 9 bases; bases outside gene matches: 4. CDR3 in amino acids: CASRRTSGGSEQFF. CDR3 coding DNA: TGTGCCAGTAGAAGGACTAGCGGGGGGAGTGAGCAGTTCTTC.

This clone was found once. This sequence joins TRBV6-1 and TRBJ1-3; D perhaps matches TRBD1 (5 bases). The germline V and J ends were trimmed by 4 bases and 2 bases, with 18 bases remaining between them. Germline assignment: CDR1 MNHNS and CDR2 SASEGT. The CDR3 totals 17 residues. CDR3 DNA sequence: TGTGCCAGCAGTGGCCGACACAGGTCAGGAGCTGGAAACACCATATATTTT. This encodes CASSGRHRSGAGNTIYF.

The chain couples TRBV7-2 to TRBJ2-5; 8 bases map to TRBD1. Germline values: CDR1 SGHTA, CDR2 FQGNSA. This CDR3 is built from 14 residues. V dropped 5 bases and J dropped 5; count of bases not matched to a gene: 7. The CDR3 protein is CASSVQGAQETQYF. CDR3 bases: TGTGCCAGCAGCGTCCAGGGGGCCCAGGAGACCCAGTACTTC.